The T cell receptor beta chain described here comes from a study of cytomegalovirus exposure and HLA in healthy donors. Findings of the study overall: In a later analysis, at a false discovery rate of 0.05, approximately 16,000 TCR beta sequences were associated with HLA alleles. When the data were analyzed later, several of the most significant clusters appeared to be linked to common viral pathogens. Judged likely to be a sequencing artifact was a cluster of highly shared sequence variants.

60 Vbeta and 13 Jbeta primers were used in PCR. The data were produced by immunoSEQ multiplex PCR, yet TCRdb's version contains in-frame clones alone and is incomplete. The table lists 180,000 or so clones, under 90% of them singletons, with about 0.1% in the top ten. Worth noting for this clone: Its antigen remains unidentified.

There are 14 residues in the CDR3. From germline, CDR1 is ENHRY and CDR2 SYGVKD. V was clipped by 4 bases and J by 0 bases, with 9 bases between them. The sample was PBMCs. The chain recombines TRBV10-3 with TRBJ1-1; TRBD1 might be the D (5 bases). The TCR comes from a boy between 2 and 10 years old in good health and CMV-seronegative. The CDR3 sequence: CAISASGLNTEAFF. The CDR3 bases are TGTGCCATCAGTGCTTCAGGGTTGAACACTGAAGCTTTCTTT.